This TCR beta chain was identified during a study of T cells after yellow fever vaccination. The wider study: With SMART-Seq v4 Ultra Low Input, the fractions containing low cell numbers were prepared. Study-wide points: The booster saw the reappearance of most primary-vaccination clones (approximately 96% CD4, 80% to 90% CD8). Secondary responses were weaker yet peaked faster, day 5 versus 15.

Synthesis of TCR cDNA relied on 5'RACE template switching, which attached a universal primer site and UMIs. Each CDR3 protein gets one entry after TCRdb re-called the 5' RACE reads with MiXCR. The sample yields hundreds of thousands of distinct CDR3 sequences, 6.2% seen once. CDR1 is SGHNT and CDR2 is YYREEE in the germline V gene (reference sequence). Unmatched junction bases numbered 7, after V lost 3 bases and J lost 0 bases. The length of the CDR3 is 16 residues. The sample holds one count of this clonotype. Its antigen is not identified. The gene calls are TRBV5-4 and TRBJ2-7, with 9 bases fitting TRBD2. This sequence was found in a man aged 25-45 years who received the YFV17D yellow fever vaccine. The sequenced sample was PBMCs, obtained 5 days after the yellow fever booster vaccination. For the CDR3, the DNA is TGTGCCAGCAGCTCATCGGGTAGCGGGAGCTCCTACGAGCAGTACTTC. It yields the protein CASSSSGSGSSYEQYF. The whole variable domain, remainder taken from reference TRBV5-4 and TRBJ2-7, is ETGVTQSPTHLIKTRGQQVTLRCSSQSGHNTVSWYQQALGQGPQFIFQYYREEENGRGNFPPRFSGLQFPNYSSELNVNALELDDSALYLCASSSSGSGSSYEQYFGPGTRLTVT.